This is a list of T cell receptor beta chains from one sample in a study of cytotoxic CD8 clonotypes in ibrutinib-treated CLL. Method: immunoSEQ multiplex PCR; TCRdb's copy keeps in-frame clones and lacks some. Among fewer than 300,000 clones, approximately 79% were seen once, and the ten largest hold roughly 5%. Sample: PBMCs, taken at disease progression, from a patient treated with ibrutinib. These receptor sequences come from a human donor with chronic lymphocytic leukemia. Each CDR3 is given with its conserved first and last residue. Fields, in order: J gene, clone size, CDR3 length, D gene, V gene, CDR3 protein, CDR3 DNA. D genes are given only for firm matches. Only some rows state a clone size, as once, few, many or a class for expanded clones.

>TRBJ1-1|few|14|TRBD1|TRBV18
CASSSTGANTEAFF
TGTGCCAGCTCATCCACAGGGGCCAACACTGAAGCTTTCTTT
>TRBJ1-5|.|14|.|TRBV12-5
CASGFGGENQPQHF
TGTGCTAGTGGTTTTGGGGGGGAAAATCAGCCCCAGCATTTT
>TRBJ2-1|.|19|TRBD1|TRBV18
CASSPLGRTRTGFDNEQFF
TGTGCCAGCTCACCACTCGGCCGAACTAGGACAGGGTTCGACAATGAGCAGTTCTTC
>TRBJ2-1|.|15|TRBD2|TRBV27
CASSFGTSGRSEQFF
TGTGCCAGCAGTTTTGGGACTAGCGGGAGGAGTGAGCAGTTCTTC
>TRBJ2-2|few|15|TRBD1|TRBV4-2
CASSHRQGNTGELFF
TGTGCCAGCAGCCACCGACAGGGGAACACCGGGGAGCTGTTTTTT
>TRBJ2-5|.|16|.|TRBV27
CASSLLGYRAEETQYF
TGTGCCAGCAGTTTACTCGGCTACAGGGCCGAAGAGACCCAGTACTTC
>TRBJ1-5|few|13|.|TRBV19
CASRRELNQPQHF
TGTGCCAGTAGGAGGGAATTGAATCAGCCCCAGCATTTT
>TRBJ2-2|.|11|TRBD1|TRBV29-1
CSVGDRDALFF
TGCAGCGTTGGTGACAGGGACGCGCTGTTTTTT
>TRBJ2-3|.|12|.|TRBV18
CASSAYTDTQYF
TGTGCCAGCTCGGCCTACACAGATACGCAGTATTTT
>TRBJ2-1|once|12|.|TRBV18
CASSPLGNEQFF
TGTGCCAGCTCACCATTGGGAAATGAGCAGTTCTTC